A single sample is the source of the 28 T cell receptor beta chains below, sequenced in a study of cytomegalovirus exposure and HLA in healthy donors. TCRdb's table, derived via immunoSEQ multiplex PCR, lists solely in-frame clones and lacks some. This sample has more than 55,000 clones, with about 96% found just once. The source material was PBMCs. These receptors originate from a man aged 18 to 29 in good health and CMV-seronegative.

This sequence joins TRBV2 and TRBJ2-3, with no clear D. From germline, CDR1 is SNHLY and CDR2 FYNNEI. This CDR3 comprises 11 residues. V was trimmed by 3 bases and J by 10 bases, leaving 8 bases between them. In DNA, the CDR3 is TGTGCCAGCAGTGACTGGCTGGCGCAGTATTTT. It encodes CASSDWLAQYF.

The chain uses TRBV7-9 and TRBJ2-5, with no clear D. The germline V and J ends were trimmed by 0 bases and 2 bases, with 7 bases remaining between them. CDR3 length: 14 residues. Germline V gene data show CDR1 as SEHNR and CDR2 as FQNEAQ (reference sequence). The CDR3 DNA follows: TGTGCCAGCAGCTTAGCGCAGAGGCAAGAGACCCAGTACTTC. Translating gives CASSLAQRQETQYF.

V gene TRBV28 combines with J gene TRBJ1-3, with 8 positions matching TRBD1. V trimming: 6 bases; J trimming: 3 bases; junction bases outside the gene matches: 10. The CDR3 runs 16 residues. The germline CDR1 and CDR2 sequences are MDHEN and SYDVKM. The CDR3 nucleotides are TGTGCCAGCAGAGGGGGCGACAGGGGAGTTGGAAACACCATATATTTT. It yields the protein CASRGGDRGVGNTIYF.

This clone was observed a single time. The chain couples TRBV7-9 to TRBJ1-5, with 9 bases aligning to TRBD1. The CDR3 consists of 14 residues. Germline CDR1 is SEHNR and CDR2 is FQNEAQ (reference sequence). The ends lost 9 bases at V and 4 bases at J; junction bases unmatched: 7. CDR3 bases: TGTGCCAGTTCCGGGACAGGGTTTAATCAGCCCCAGCATTTT. It codes for CASSGTGFNQPQHF.

The chain is built from TRBV7-9 and TRBJ2-1; the match to TRBD2 covers 7 bases. V gave up 8 bases and J gave up 6 bases; unmatched junction bases: 7. Germline-derived CDR1 and CDR2 are SEHNR and FQNEAQ (reference sequence). CDR3 length equals 13 residues. CDR3 coding DNA: TGTGCCAGCGTCGGACTAGGAGCCAATGAGCAGTTCTTC. Its translation: CASVGLGANEQFF.

This chain links TRBV11-2 with TRBJ2-2, with 11 bases aligning to TRBD1. Unmatched junction bases numbered 6, after V lost 3 bases and J lost 3 bases. CDR3 length equals 17 residues. Germline V gives CDR1 SGHAT, CDR2 FQNNGV. As DNA, the CDR3 is TGTGCCAGCAGCTTCACCGGACAGGGGGCGGACACCGGGGAGCTGTTTTTT. This sequence encodes CASSFTGQGADTGELFF. The variable domain in full, completed from reference TRBV11-2 and TRBJ2-2, reads EAGVAQSPRYKIIEKRQSVAFWCNPISGHATLYWYQQILGQGPKLLIQFQNNGVVDDSQLPKDRFSAERLKGVDSTLKIQPAKLEDSAVYLCASSFTGQGADTGELFFGEGSRLTVL.

The V and J genes are TRBV7-9 and TRBJ1-1; 9 positions agree with TRBD1. This CDR3 is 17 amino acids long. V shed 4 bases and J 0 bases; nucleotides not matched to a gene: 9. Germline V gene lookup returns CDR1 SEHNR and CDR2 FQNEAQ (reference sequence). The CDR3, as DNA: TGTGCCAGCAGCTCATATCGACAGGGGGTCATGAACACTGAAGCTTTCTTT. Its protein product is CASSSYRQGVMNTEAFF.

The chain joins TRBV4-1 to TRBJ2-1; 8 nucleotides match TRBD2. Germline assignment: CDR1 MGHRA and CDR2 YSYEKL. After removal of 6 bases from V and 5 bases from J, the junction contained 9 bases not matched to a gene. The CDR3 extends over 15 amino acids. This CDR3 reads CASRWVGGRHNEQFF. The DNA of the CDR3 is TGCGCCAGCAGGTGGGTCGGCGGGAGGCACAATGAGCAGTTCTTC.

The chain recombines TRBV4-1 with TRBJ2-7; tentative D call: TRBD1 (6 bases). Trimming cost V 0 bases and J 3 bases, with 12 bases left between them. CDR3 length: 15 residues. The germline V gene encodes CDR1 MGHRA and CDR2 YSYEKL. The CDR3 nucleotides read TGCGCCAGCAGCCAAGAGGACAGCTACAACTACGAGCAGTACTTC. Translation gives CASSQEDSYNYEQYF.

In nucleotides, the CDR3 is TGCAGCGTCAGGACAGGGGGCTCCTACGAGCAGTACTTC. Residues: CSVRTGGSYEQYF. This rearrangement joins TRBV29-1 to TRBJ2-7; 10 bases are a match to TRBD1. V lost 6 bases, J lost 0 bases, and 2 bases stayed unmatched. Germline V gene data show CDR1 as SQVTM and CDR2 as ANQGSEA. The CDR3 length is 13 residues.

This chain uses TRBV27 with TRBJ1-1; 9 bases match TRBD1. Germline-derived CDR1 and CDR2 are MNHEY and SMNVEV (reference sequence). CDR3 length equals 17 residues. V lost 0 bases to trimming and J lost 2 bases; unmatched junction nucleotides: 7. This CDR3 reads CASSLSGQGNGNTEAFF. Here the CDR3 DNA reads TGTGCCAGCAGTTTATCGGGACAGGGAAACGGTAACACTGAAGCTTTCTTT.

The chain is built from TRBV6-1 and TRBJ2-7, with a possible D match to TRBD1 (5 bases). Per germline, CDR1 MNHNS and CDR2 SASEGT. This CDR3 contains 10 residues. V lost 6 bases and J 7 bases, leaving 7 bases between the germline ends. The CDR3: CASRRGEQYF. For the CDR3, the DNA is TGTGCCAGCAGAAGGGGTGAGCAGTACTTC.

This clone has a single count. The chain recombines TRBV6-5 with TRBJ2-5; 11 positions match TRBD2. Germline lookup yields CDR1 MNHEY and CDR2 SVGAGI. V shed 6 bases, J shed 0 bases, and the junction held 3 bases outside the gene matches. The CDR3 has 15 amino acids. The CDR3 nucleotides read TGTGCCAGCAGACCGGGACTAGCGGACCAAGAGACCCAGTACTTC. Amino acid sequence: CASRPGLADQETQYF.

The gene calls are TRBV30 and TRBJ2-4; 7 bases are a match to TRBD1. J was trimmed by 6 bases and V by 1 base; bases with no gene match: 3. In germline, CDR1 is GTSNPN, CDR2 SVGIG (reference sequence). The CDR3 is 13 amino acids. CDR3 in amino acids: CAWSGGQLNIQYF. CDR3 bases: TGTGCCTGGAGTGGGGGACAGCTAAACATTCAGTACTTC.

This clone was found once. The rearrangement links TRBV6-5 to TRBJ2-2, with TRBD2 as a possible D gene (6 bases). The germline V gene encodes CDR1 MNHEY and CDR2 SVGAGI. The CDR3 has 15 residues. V was shortened by 4 bases and J by 1 base, with 10 bases between the two germline ends. CDR3 bases: TGTGCCAGCAGTTCCCCGCGGGAGAACACCGGGGAGCTGTTTTTT. It encodes CASSSPRENTGELFF.

The chain links TRBV7-9 to TRBJ2-3; possibly TRBD2 for D (5 bases). This CDR3 spans 13 amino acids. Germline V gene lookup returns CDR1 SEHNR and CDR2 FQNEAQ (reference sequence). V was pared by 5 bases and J by 2 bases, with 8 bases between. The CDR3 here is CASSREATDTQYF. For the CDR3, the DNA is TGTGCCAGCAGCCGGGAAGCCACAGATACGCAGTATTTT.

The rearrangement links TRBV4-1 to TRBJ2-7; 9 bases line up with TRBD1. There are 16 residues in the CDR3. The V gene end was trimmed by 2 bases and the J gene end by 3 bases; junction bases not matched to a gene: 8. Germline CDR1 and CDR2: MGHRA and YSYEKL. The CDR3 DNA is TGCGCCAGCAGCCAACTCTGGGGGACAGGGCGCTACGAGCAGTACTTC. Residues: CASSQLWGTGRYEQYF.

This clone turned up a few times. This chain links TRBV6-4 with TRBJ2-2, with 9 bases lining up with TRBD2. Trimming at V came to 11 bases and at J to 2 bases, leaving 9 bases not matched to a gene. The CDR3 runs to 15 residues. Germline V CDR1 and CDR2: MRHNA, SNTAGT. The CDR3 DNA sequence: TGTGCCCCCCTCGGCCTAGCGGGAAACACCGGGGAGCTGTTTTTT. Translated, it gives CAPLGLAGNTGELFF.

Comment on this clone: A junction end diverges from the germline sequence, so it may reflect a read error. The chain links TRBV23-1 to TRBJ2-7, with 8 bases fitting TRBD2. TRBV23-1 has ORF status, its function being uncertain. The CDR3 contains 16 residues. The CDR3 spells CAGSRKGGRSSYEQYF. Here the CDR3 DNA reads TGCGCCGGCAGCAGGAAGGGCGGGAGGAGCTCCTACGAGCAGTACTTC.

The J gene is TRBJ2-7, the V gene TRBV7-2, with 9 bases identical to TRBD1. CDR3 length equals 14 residues. Germline CDR1 and CDR2: SGHTA and FQGNSA. Unmatched junction bases numbered 3, after V lost 2 bases and J lost 4 bases. The CDR3 nucleotides are TGTGCCAGCAGCTTATCGGGACAGGGATACGAGCAGTACTTC. It encodes CASSLSGQGYEQYF.

This clone appeared a single time. The V call is TRBV5-1, the J call TRBJ2-3; D might be TRBD2 (6 bases). Germline V lookup: CDR1 SGHRS, CDR2 YFSETQ. The CDR3 runs to 16 residues. V was cut by 2 bases and J by 4 bases, with 17 bases left in between. In DNA, the CDR3 is TGCGCCAGCAGCTTTCCACAAGCGGGTAGCTCAGATACGCAGTATTTT. Its translation: CASSFPQAGSSDTQYF.

V is TRBV9 and J is TRBJ2-1; D perhaps matches TRBD2 (6 bases). The CDR3 is made up of 16 amino acids. The V end was cut by 1 base, the J end by 7 bases, with 18 bases between. The germline gives CDR1 SGDLS, CDR2 YYNGEE. The CDR3 sequence is CASSVLDTSRGNEQFF. For the CDR3, the DNA is TGTGCCAGCAGCGTACTCGACACATCCCGGGGGAATGAGCAGTTCTTC.

This chain uses TRBV5-4 with TRBJ1-4; TRBD1 aligns across 7 bases. This CDR3 comprises 15 residues. Germline V lookup: CDR1 SGHNT, CDR2 YYREEE (reference sequence). V lost 2 bases and J lost 0; bases outside the gene matches: 1. Here the CDR3 reads CASSFGQATNEKLFF. The CDR3 nucleotides are TGTGCCAGCAGCTTCGGACAGGCAACTAATGAAAAACTGTTTTTT.

The chain combines TRBV6-1 with TRBJ2-2, with a possible D match to TRBD1 (6 bases). This CDR3 is 16 amino acids long. V lost 1 base to trimming and J lost 3 bases, with 12 bases between them. The germline CDR1 and CDR2 sequences are MNHNS and SASEGT. CDR3 protein: CASSEVQQGHTGELFF. The CDR3 region has the DNA TGTGCCAGCAGTGAAGTTCAACAGGGTCACACCGGGGAGCTGTTTTTT.

V gene TRBV30 combines with J gene TRBJ2-1, with 8 positions matching TRBD2. After removal of 5 bases from V and 6 bases from J, the junction contained 3 bases not matched to a gene. The CDR3 has 12 amino acids. CDR1 and CDR2 from the germline V gene are GTSNPN and SVGIG (reference sequence). CDR3 nucleotides: TGTGCCTGGGCGGGGGGCAGCAATGAGCAGTTCTTC. This sequence encodes CAWAGGSNEQFF.

The V and J genes are TRBV11-2 and TRBJ2-1; 10 nucleotides agree with TRBD2. Germline CDR1 is SGHAT and CDR2 is FQNNGV. After removal of 0 bases from V and 9 bases from J, the junction contained 5 bases not matched to a gene. There are 15 residues in the CDR3. CDR3 protein: CASSLDPSGGPEQFF. The CDR3 region has the DNA TGTGCCAGCAGCTTAGACCCTAGCGGGGGACCTGAGCAGTTCTTC.

The V and J genes are TRBV6-1 and TRBJ1-2; 9 bases fit TRBD1. J gave up 3 bases and V 5 bases, and 7 bases lay outside the gene matches. The CDR3 length is 15 residues. CDR1 MNHNS and CDR2 SASEGT come from the germline V gene. Written as DNA, the CDR3 is TGTGCCAGCAGTCACCGACAGGGGGACGACTATGGCTACACCTTC. Translating it yields CASSHRQGDDYGYTF.

This rearrangement joins TRBV27 to TRBJ1-5; TRBD1 matches at 7 bases. The CDR3 covers 19 residues. Germline assignment: CDR1 MNHEY and CDR2 SMNVEV (reference sequence). With V trimmed by 0 bases and J by 2 bases, 13 bases remained unmatched. CDR3 sequence reads: CASSLSGGSRGWGNQPQHF. The CDR3 DNA reads as TGTGCCAGCAGTTTATCAGGGGGGAGCAGGGGGTGGGGCAATCAGCCCCAGCATTTT.